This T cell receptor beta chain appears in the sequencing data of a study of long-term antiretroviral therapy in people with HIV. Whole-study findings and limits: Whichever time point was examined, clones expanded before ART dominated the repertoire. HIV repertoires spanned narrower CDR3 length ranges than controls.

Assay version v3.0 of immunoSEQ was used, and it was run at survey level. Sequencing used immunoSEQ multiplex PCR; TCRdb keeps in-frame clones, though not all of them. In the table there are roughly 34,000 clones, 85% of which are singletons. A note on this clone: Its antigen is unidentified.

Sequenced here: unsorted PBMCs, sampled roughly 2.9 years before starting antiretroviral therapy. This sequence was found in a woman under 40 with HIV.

The DNA for the CDR3 is TGTGCCAGCAGTGCCCCGAGCGGGGGGTCCACAGATACGCAGTATTTT. Encoded protein: CASSAPSGGSTDTQYF. The chain couples TRBV2 to TRBJ2-3, with 9 nucleotides matching TRBD2. The V gene's germline CDR1 is SNHLY and CDR2 FYNNEI. After removal of 4 bases from V and 2 bases from J, the junction contained 7 bases not matched to a gene. The CDR3 covers 16 residues.